This T cell receptor beta chain was sequenced during a study of shared clonotypes between healthy human individuals. In the study overall: CD4 naive and CD4 memory each took three plates per donor, while CD8 naive took two and CD8 memory one.

Profiled with immunoSEQ multiplex PCR; TCRdb holds only in-frame clones, not every one. The table has around 2,000,000 clones, around 96% seen once. Naive CD8 cells, CD45RO-negative and positively selected for CCR7, excluded terminally differentiated effector memory CD45RA+ cells. Adult donors, all healthy and HIV-negative, had no recent acute infections or vaccinations. The CDR3 length is 15 residues. Germline V gene data show CDR1 as MNHEY and CDR2 as SMNVEV (reference sequence). V shed 6 bases, J shed 6 bases, and the junction held 13 bases outside the gene matches. The specimen sequenced was naive CD8+ T cells sorted from blood. This sequence joins TRBV27 and TRBJ1-2, with 7 positions matching TRBD1. This TCR came from a man younger than 30 in good health. CDR3 sequence reads: CASSHYRGSADGYTF. The DNA for the CDR3 is TGTGCCAGCAGCCATTACAGGGGATCGGCGGATGGCTACACCTTC.